A single sample is the source of the 32 T cell receptor beta chains below, sequenced in a study of OX40 agonist ivuxolimab in advanced cancers. Method: immunoSEQ multiplex PCR; TCRdb's copy keeps in-frame clones and lacks some. The sample holds approximately 90,000 clones, 91% seen once. The specimen was CD4+ or CD8+ T cells sorted from blood, collected in a trial of the OX40 agonist ivuxolimab. These receptors came from an adult with an advanced solid tumor such as melanoma, head and neck, liver or kidney cancer.

This clone is a singleton in its sample. The junction departs from germline at one end; a sequencing error may be responsible. The chain joins TRBV11-1 to TRBJ2-4; possibly TRBD1 for D (6 bases). The CDR3 has 15 amino acids. CDR1 and CDR2 (germline): SGHAT, FQDESV (reference sequence). CDR3 sequence (DNA): TGTGCCAGCAGCCAACAAAGGGGGTTTTCGGGACGGCTTATCTTC. As protein: CASSQQRGFSGRLIF.

The genes are TRBV7-8 and TRBJ1-4, with D unresolved. The CDR3 spans 13 residues. Trimming stripped 5 bases from V and 7 bases from J, with 11 bases between. Germline V gene lookup returns CDR1 SGHVS and CDR2 FQNEAQ. The CDR3 DNA sequence: TGTGCCAGCAGCCCATTGCGGGGTGAAAAACTGTTTTTT. It translates to CASSPLRGEKLFF.

Only a few counts were recorded for this clone. The rearrangement uses TRBV30 and TRBJ1-1, with D unclear. The CDR3 is 14 residues long. Trimming removed 3 bases at V and 8 bases at J, with 19 bases between. Germline CDR1 and CDR2: GTSNPN and SVGIG (reference sequence). CDR3 sequence reads: CAWRTPGGEREAFF. DNA for the CDR3: TGTGCCTGGAGGACGCCCGGAGGAGAGAGGGAAGCTTTCTTT.

Judged by abundance, this clone is medium-sized. V usage is TRBV14 and J usage is TRBJ1-2; TRBD1 matches 7 bases. Unmatched junction bases numbered 4, after V lost 4 bases and J lost 8 bases. The germline CDR1 and CDR2 sequences are SGHDN and FVKESK. This CDR3 contains 12 residues. CDR3: CASSLQGGGYTF. CDR3 nucleotides: TGTGCCAGCAGCCTTCAGGGGGGCGGCTACACCTTC. Full variable domain (outside the CDR3, taken from reference TRBV14 and TRBJ1-2): EAGVTQFPSHSVIEKGQTVTLRCDPISGHDNLYWYRRVMGKEIKFLLHFVKESKQDESGMPNNRFLAERTGGTYSTLKVQPAELEDSGVYFCASSLQGGGYTFGSGTRLTVV.

This clone was detected only once. The chain has TRBV18 and TRBJ2-5; TRBD2 might be the D (6 bases). This CDR3 contains 16 residues. CDR1 is KGHSH and CDR2 is LQKENI in the germline V gene. Trimming took 1 base from V and 5 from J, leaving 17 bases between them. The CDR3: CASSPRFTGAQETQYF. DNA of the CDR3: TGTGCCAGCTCACCACGGTTTACGGGAGCGCAGGAGACCCAGTACTTC.

This sequence joins TRBV28 and TRBJ2-7, with D unresolved. The length of the CDR3 is 12 residues. CDR1 MDHEN and CDR2 SYDVKM come from the germline V gene. V was pared by 5 bases and J by 2 bases, with 7 bases between. CDR3 residues: CASSPRPYEQYF. Written as DNA, the CDR3 is TGTGCCAGCAGTCCCCGGCCCTACGAGCAGTACTTC.

The J gene is TRBJ1-5, the V gene TRBV19; TRBD1 matches 7 bases. Germline CDR1 LNHDA, CDR2 SQIVND (reference sequence). The CDR3 spans 14 residues. The J segment lost 6 bases and the V segment lost 2 bases, leaving 4 bases of the junction unmatched. The CDR3 sequence: CASSISAGGQPQHF. CDR3 nucleotides: TGTGCCAGTAGTATAAGCGCAGGGGGTCAGCCCCAGCATTTT.

The chain couples TRBV19 to TRBJ2-2; D could derive from TRBD1 or TRBD2 (5 bases each). The V and J ends lost 1 base and 6 bases respectively, with 18 bases between them. CDR1 is LNHDA, CDR2 SQIVND, per germline (reference sequence). The CDR3 contains 17 residues. DNA for the CDR3: TGTGCCAGTAGTATAGCGGGGCCCTCCATTGGGGCCGGGGAGCTGTTTTTT. Its translation is CASSIAGPSIGAGELFF.

Of note for this clone: At one boundary the junction diverges from the germline segment, which might be a read error. The chain joins TRBV5-6 to TRBJ2-1; no clear D. CDR1 and CDR2 (germline): SGHDT, YYEEEE. The CDR3 covers 11 residues. The chain's CDR3 is CASSSFNEQFF. The DNA of the CDR3 is TGTGCCAGCAGCTCCTTCAATGAGCAGTTCTTC.

The rearrangement joins TRBV30 to TRBJ2-7; 9 bases are a match to TRBD2. The germline CDR1 and CDR2 sequences are GTSNPN and SVGIG (reference sequence). The J segment lost 6 bases and the V segment lost 3 bases, leaving 15 bases of the junction unmatched. This CDR3 region has 16 residues. This CDR3 is CAWRGFRREGRGEQYF. The CDR3 DNA reads as TGTGCCTGGAGAGGCTTCCGGCGGGAGGGCCGGGGCGAGCAGTACTTC.

The V and J genes are TRBV7-3 and TRBJ2-3; 9 bases map to TRBD2. The germline V gene has CDR1 SGHTA and CDR2 FQGTGA. This CDR3 has 14 residues. Trimming removed 6 bases from V and 0 bases from J; junction bases left unmatched: 1. The CDR3 DNA reads as TGTGCCAGCAGTACTAGCGGGAGCACAGATACGCAGTATTTT. As protein: CASSTSGSTDTQYF.

In DNA, the CDR3 is TGCAGTGCCCCGTACCAAGAGACCCAGTACTTC. Encoded protein: CSAPYQETQYF. This rearrangement joins TRBV20-1 to TRBJ2-5; D gene ambiguous. CDR1 DFQATT and CDR2 SNEGSKA come from the germline V gene (reference sequence). There are 11 residues in the CDR3. The V gene lost 6 bases and the J gene lost 0 bases, with 5 bases spanning the gap.

This rearrangement joins TRBV28 to TRBJ2-3; D is unresolved. The germline CDR1 and CDR2 sequences are MDHEN and SYDVKM. The CDR3 has 12 residues. Deletions cut 6 bases from V and 2 bases from J, with 6 bases between. The CDR3 DNA sequence: TGTGCCAGCAGGGCGACCACAGATACGCAGTATTTT. This encodes CASRATTDTQYF.

The chain employs TRBV15 and TRBJ2-5; D gene unclear. V lost 0 bases to trimming and J lost 5 bases, with 7 bases between them. Germline V lookup: CDR1 LNHNV, CDR2 YYDKDF (reference sequence). The length of the CDR3 is 13 residues. The CDR3 DNA follows: TGTGCCACCAGCAGAGAGGTGAGGGAGACCCAGTACTTC. This gives the protein CATSREVRETQYF.

The chain employs TRBV6-6 and TRBJ2-2; D uncertain. The ends were cut back, 5 bases at V and 1 base at J, with 8 bases in the middle. In germline, CDR1 is MNHNY, CDR2 SVGAGI (reference sequence). The CDR3 has 14 amino acids. The CDR3 protein is CASSIGRNTGELFF. The CDR3 DNA is TGTGCCAGCAGTATTGGACGGAACACCGGGGAGCTGTTTTTT.

This sequence joins TRBV5-1 and TRBJ1-2, with TRBD1 as a possible D gene (5 bases). Trimming removed 2 bases at V and 4 bases at J, with 12 bases between. The CDR3 runs 14 residues. Germline CDR1 is SGHRS and CDR2 is YFSETQ. The CDR3 region is CASSFDSLSYGYTF. The DNA of the CDR3 is TGCGCCAGCAGCTTTGACAGTCTCTCCTATGGCTACACCTTC.

The J gene is TRBJ2-5, the V gene TRBV7-9; 10 nucleotides line up with TRBD1. This CDR3 comprises 15 residues. CDR1 SEHNR and CDR2 FQNEAQ come from the germline V gene (reference sequence). V dropped 2 bases and J dropped 6; count of bases not matched to a gene: 6. This CDR3 is CASSLLGQGYQTQYF. CDR3 in DNA: TGTGCCAGCAGCTTACTGGGACAGGGGTATCAGACCCAGTACTTC. Using reference TRBV7-9 and TRBJ2-5 for the parts outside the CDR3, the full variable domain is DTGVSQNPRHKITKRGQNVTFRCDPISEHNRLYWYRQTLGQGPEFLTYFQNEAQLEKSRLLSDRFSAERPKGSFSTLEIQRTEQGDSAMYLCASSLLGQGYQTQYFGPGTRLLVL.

In this sample, this clone turned up once. This rearrangement joins TRBV6-5 to TRBJ1-3; D unresolved. The ends were cut back, 6 bases at V and 2 bases at J, with 14 bases in the middle. The CDR3 runs 15 residues. Per germline, CDR1 MNHEY and CDR2 SVGAGI. CDR3 protein: CASSPRVGAGNTIYF. In nucleotides, the CDR3 is TGTGCCAGCAGCCCGCGAGTAGGCGCTGGAAACACCATATATTTT.

V is TRBV15 and J is TRBJ1-5; TRBD1 matches at 7 bases. CDR3 size: 15 residues. Germline CDR1 LNHNV, CDR2 YYDKDF (reference sequence). J gave up 5 bases and V 6 bases, and 10 bases lay outside the gene matches. DNA for the CDR3: TGTGCCACCAGAGGGGCCGGGACAGAACATCAGCCCCAGCATTTT. It codes for CATRGAGTEHQPQHF.

The rearrangement links TRBV10-3 to TRBJ1-2, with D hard to call. The CDR3 loop spans 17 amino acids. The germline CDR1 and CDR2 sequences are ENHRY and SYGVKD. V lost 6 bases to trimming and J lost 3 bases, with 23 bases between them. The CDR3 DNA reads as TGTGCCATCAGCCCAACAGAAAATCCCAGTGGGGACTATGGCTACACCTTC. This sequence encodes CAISPTENPSGDYGYTF.

This rearrangement joins TRBV4-3 to TRBJ1-1; weak D call: TRBD1 (5 bases). V was shortened by 5 bases and J by 0 bases, with 13 bases between the two germline ends. Germline CDR1 LGHNA, CDR2 YSLEER. This CDR3 comprises 15 residues. CDR3 protein: CASSSNPRVNTEAFF. In DNA, the CDR3 is TGCGCCAGCAGCAGCAACCCCAGGGTGAACACTGAAGCTTTCTTT.

The rearrangement links TRBV7-2 to TRBJ2-7; D is unresolved. Germline V gene data show CDR1 as SGHTA and CDR2 as FQGNSA. Trimming stripped 8 bases from V and 0 bases from J, with 11 bases between. CDR3 length equals 13 residues. CDR3 in DNA: TGTGCCAGCTCGTTCGGTGGCTCCTACGAGCAGTACTTC. It translates to CASSFGGSYEQYF.

The chain recombines TRBV14 with TRBJ2-1, with D possibly being TRBD2 (5 bases). V lost 1 base and J lost 6, with 10 bases in between. The CDR3 length is 14 residues. Germline CDR1 and CDR2: SGHDN and FVKESK. The CDR3 bases are TGTGCCAGCAGCCAAGGAACTAGGTTCAATGAGCAGTTCTTC. Translated, it gives CASSQGTRFNEQFF.

This chain uses TRBV28 with TRBJ2-7; the D gene is possibly TRBD1 (6 bases). The CDR3 extends over 14 amino acids. Between the trimmed V and J ends, which lost 6 bases and 2 bases, there was a span of 14 bases. CDR1 and CDR2 from the germline V gene are MDHEN and SYDVKM. CDR3: CASREQGLAYEQYF. DNA of the CDR3: TGTGCCAGCAGGGAACAGGGTCTAGCCTACGAGCAGTACTTC. The variable domain in full, completed from reference TRBV28 and TRBJ2-7, reads DVKVTQSSRYLVKRTGEKVFLECVQDMDHENMFWYRQDPGLGLRLIYFSYDVKMKEKGDIPEGYSVSREKKERFSLILESASTNQTSMYLCASREQGLAYEQYFGPGTRLTVT.

This clone appeared a single time. The V gene is TRBV28, the J gene TRBJ2-7; TRBD2 matches at 9 bases. This CDR3 is built from 15 residues. Per the germline V gene, CDR1 is MDHEN and CDR2 is SYDVKM. V lost 4 bases, J lost 3 bases, and 7 bases stayed unmatched. This CDR3 is CASSSLSAGGYEQYF. The CDR3, as DNA: TGTGCCAGCAGTTCCCTTTCAGCGGGAGGCTACGAGCAGTACTTC.

This clone was picked up one time. The V call is TRBV30, the J call TRBJ1-2; D call uncertain. Between the trimmed V and J ends, which lost 7 bases and 4 bases, there was a span of 19 bases. Germline V gene lookup returns CDR1 GTSNPN and CDR2 SVGIG (reference sequence). There are 14 residues in the CDR3. CDR3 in amino acids: CASMGKGRSYGYTF. The DNA of the CDR3 is TGTGCCTCAATGGGGAAAGGGCGTTCCTATGGCTACACCTTC.

The chain links TRBV11-3 to TRBJ2-3; D call uncertain. V lost 5 bases to trimming and J lost 5 bases, with 8 bases between them. The CDR3 totals 12 residues. The germline CDR1 and CDR2 sequences are SGHNT and YENEEA. The CDR3 reads CASSISRDTQYF. In DNA form, the CDR3 reads TGTGCCAGCAGCATTAGTCGAGATACGCAGTATTTT.

The chain has TRBV11-2 and TRBJ2-1; D might be TRBD1 (5 bases). The length of the CDR3 is 14 residues. From germline, CDR1 is SGHAT and CDR2 FQNNGV. The V end was cut by 6 bases, the J end by 10 bases, with 19 bases between. CDR3 nucleotides: TGTGCCAGCAGGGCTCAGGGTGGGATGGCGGAGCAGTTCTTC. Protein product: CASRAQGGMAEQFF.

The rearrangement links TRBV28 to TRBJ1-5; tentative D call: TRBD1 (6 bases). Trimming left V 5 bases short and J 5 bases short, with 19 bases between. The CDR3 covers 16 residues. Germline V gene sequence: CDR1 MDHEN, CDR2 SYDVKM. The CDR3, as DNA: TGTGCCAGCAGTCTCGCCGGGACAAGGGGTTATCAGCCCCAGCATTTT. Its protein is CASSLAGTRGYQPQHF.

V usage is TRBV28 and J usage is TRBJ2-1; perhaps TRBD2 as D (6 bases). The CDR3 contains 20 residues. Trimming cost V 5 bases and J 2 bases, with 28 bases left between them. The germline gives CDR1 MDHEN, CDR2 SYDVKM. In DNA form, the CDR3 reads TGTGCCAGCAGTGGGGGTCACAGCTCCGGTCTAGCGAGAGCCTACAATGAGCAGTTCTTC. Residues: CASSGGHSSGLARAYNEQFF.

Notes on this clone: Sequence at one end of the junction differs from germline and may be a read error. The chain employs TRBV10-3 and TRBJ2-7, with a weak D call TRBD2 (6 bases). CDR1 is ENHRY, CDR2 SYGVKD, per germline. This CDR3 region has 12 residues. The CDR3 DNA sequence: TGTGCCATCAGGGGGGACTCCCACGAGCAGTACTTC. Translation: CAIRGDSHEQYF.

The chain uses TRBV6-6 and TRBJ1-5; D remains ambiguous. Germline V gene sequence: CDR1 MNHNY, CDR2 SVGAGI (reference sequence). The CDR3 extends over 15 amino acids. V lost 8 bases to trimming and J lost 0 bases, with 14 bases between them. CDR3 protein: CASRTRGISNQPQHF. CDR3 DNA: TGTGCCAGCCGTACTCGGGGAATTAGCAATCAGCCCCAGCATTTT.